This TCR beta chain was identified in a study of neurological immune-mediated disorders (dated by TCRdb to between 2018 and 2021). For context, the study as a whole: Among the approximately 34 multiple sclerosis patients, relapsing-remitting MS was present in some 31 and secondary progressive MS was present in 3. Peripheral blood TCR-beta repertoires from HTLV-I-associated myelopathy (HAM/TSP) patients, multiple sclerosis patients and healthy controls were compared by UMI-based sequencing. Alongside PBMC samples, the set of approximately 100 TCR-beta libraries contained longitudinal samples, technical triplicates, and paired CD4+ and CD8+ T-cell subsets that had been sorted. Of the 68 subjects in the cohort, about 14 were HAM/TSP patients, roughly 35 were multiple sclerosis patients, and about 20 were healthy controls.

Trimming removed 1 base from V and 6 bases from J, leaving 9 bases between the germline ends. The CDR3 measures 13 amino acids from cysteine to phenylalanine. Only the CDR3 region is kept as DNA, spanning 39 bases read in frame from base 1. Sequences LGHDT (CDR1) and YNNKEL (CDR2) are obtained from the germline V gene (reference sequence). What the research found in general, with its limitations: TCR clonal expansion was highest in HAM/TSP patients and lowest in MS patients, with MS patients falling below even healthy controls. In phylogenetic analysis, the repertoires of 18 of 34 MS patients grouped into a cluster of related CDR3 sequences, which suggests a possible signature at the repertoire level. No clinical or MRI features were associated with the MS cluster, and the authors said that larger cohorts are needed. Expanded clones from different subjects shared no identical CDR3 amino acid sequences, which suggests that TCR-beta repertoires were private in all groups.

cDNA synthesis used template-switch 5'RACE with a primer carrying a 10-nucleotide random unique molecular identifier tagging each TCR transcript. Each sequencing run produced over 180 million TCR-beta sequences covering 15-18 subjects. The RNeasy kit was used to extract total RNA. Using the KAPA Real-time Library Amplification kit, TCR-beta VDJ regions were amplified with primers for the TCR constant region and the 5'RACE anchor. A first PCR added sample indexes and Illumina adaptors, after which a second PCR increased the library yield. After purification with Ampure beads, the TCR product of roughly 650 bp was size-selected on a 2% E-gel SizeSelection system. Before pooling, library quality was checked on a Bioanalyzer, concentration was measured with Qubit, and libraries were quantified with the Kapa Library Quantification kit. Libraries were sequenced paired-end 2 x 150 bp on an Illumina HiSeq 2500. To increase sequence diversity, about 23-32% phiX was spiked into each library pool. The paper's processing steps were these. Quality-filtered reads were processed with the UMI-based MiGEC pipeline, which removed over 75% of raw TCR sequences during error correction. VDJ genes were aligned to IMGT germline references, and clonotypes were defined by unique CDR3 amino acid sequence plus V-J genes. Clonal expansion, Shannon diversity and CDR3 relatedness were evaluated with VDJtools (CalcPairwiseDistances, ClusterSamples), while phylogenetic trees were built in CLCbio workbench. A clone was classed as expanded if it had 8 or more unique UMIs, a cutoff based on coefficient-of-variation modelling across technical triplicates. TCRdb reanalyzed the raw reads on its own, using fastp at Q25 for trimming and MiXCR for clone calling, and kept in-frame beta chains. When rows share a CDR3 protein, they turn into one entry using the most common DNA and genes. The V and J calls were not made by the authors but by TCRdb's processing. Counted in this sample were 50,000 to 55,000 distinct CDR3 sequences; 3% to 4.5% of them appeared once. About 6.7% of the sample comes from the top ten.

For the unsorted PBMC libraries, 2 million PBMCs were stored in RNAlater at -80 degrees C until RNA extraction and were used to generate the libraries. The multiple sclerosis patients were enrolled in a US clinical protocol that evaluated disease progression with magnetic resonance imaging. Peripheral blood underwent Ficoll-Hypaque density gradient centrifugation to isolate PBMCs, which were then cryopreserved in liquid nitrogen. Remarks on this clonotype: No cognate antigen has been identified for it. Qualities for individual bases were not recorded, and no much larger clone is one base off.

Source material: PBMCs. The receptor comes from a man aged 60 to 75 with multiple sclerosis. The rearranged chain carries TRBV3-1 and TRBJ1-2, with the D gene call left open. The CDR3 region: CASSQVSGNGYTF. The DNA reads TGTGCCAGCAGCCAAGTTTCCGGGAATGGCTACACCTTC. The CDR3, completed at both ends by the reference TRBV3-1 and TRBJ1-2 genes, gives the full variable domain DTAVSQTPKYLVTQMGNDKSIKCEQNLGHDTMYWYKQDSKKFLKIMFSYNNKELIINETVPNRFSPKSPDKAHLNLHINSLELGDSAVYFCASSQVSGNGYTFGSGTRLTVV.